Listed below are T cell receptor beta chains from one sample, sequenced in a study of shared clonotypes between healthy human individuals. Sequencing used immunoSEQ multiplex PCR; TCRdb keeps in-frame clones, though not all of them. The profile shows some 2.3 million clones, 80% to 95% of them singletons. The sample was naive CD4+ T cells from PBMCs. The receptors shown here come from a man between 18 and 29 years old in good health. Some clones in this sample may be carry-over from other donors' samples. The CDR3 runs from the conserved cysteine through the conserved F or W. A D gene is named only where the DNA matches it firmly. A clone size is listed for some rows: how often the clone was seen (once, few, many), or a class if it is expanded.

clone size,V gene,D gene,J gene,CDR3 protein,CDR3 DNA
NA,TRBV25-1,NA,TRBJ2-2,CASSGPLRPLDTGELFF,TGTGCCAGCAGTGGACCGCTTAGGCCTCTTGACACCGGGGAGCTGTTTTTT
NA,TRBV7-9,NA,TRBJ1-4,CASSGWGGINEKLFF,TGTGCCAGCAGCGGCTGGGGCGGAATTAATGAAAAACTGTTTTTT
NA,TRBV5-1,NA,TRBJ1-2,CASSLPPDYGYTF,TGCGCCAGCAGCTTGCCCCCCGACTATGGCTACACCTTC
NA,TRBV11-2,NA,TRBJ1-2,CASSLDRIPYGYTF,TGTGCCAGCAGCTTAGACAGGATTCCCTATGGCTACACCTTC
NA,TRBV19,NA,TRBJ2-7,CASSMDHSYEQYF,TGTGCCAGTAGTATGGACCACTCCTACGAGCAGTACTTC
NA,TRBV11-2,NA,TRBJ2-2,CASSPPNRVNTGELFF,TGTGCCAGCAGCCCACCAAACAGGGTAAACACCGGGGAGCTGTTTTTT
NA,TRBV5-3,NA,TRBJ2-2,CARSFEPGPRTNTGELFF,TGTGCCAGAAGCTTTGAGCCGGGACCGAGAACGAACACCGGGGAGCTGTTTTTT
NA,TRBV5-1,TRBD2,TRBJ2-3,CASGTSGRDTQYF,TGCGCCAGCGGGACTAGCGGGAGAGATACGCAGTATTTT
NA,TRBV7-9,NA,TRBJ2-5,CASSLAGGETQYF,TGTGCCAGCAGCTTAGCAGGGGGAGAGACCCAGTACTTC
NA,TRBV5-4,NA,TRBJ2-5,CASSLPGAASETQYF,TGTGCCAGCAGCTTGCCGGGGGCCGCCTCTGAGACCCAGTACTTC
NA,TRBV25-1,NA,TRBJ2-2,CASSEGQPYRELFF,TGTGCCAGCAGTGAAGGACAGCCATACCGGGAGCTGTTTTTT
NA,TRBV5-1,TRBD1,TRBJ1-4,CASSSGQENEKLFF,TGCGCCAGCAGCTCGGGACAGGAAAATGAAAAACTGTTTTTT
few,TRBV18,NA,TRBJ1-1,CASSALGDILNTEAFF,TGTGCCAGCTCCGCTCTTGGGGACATCTTGAACACTGAAGCTTTCTTT
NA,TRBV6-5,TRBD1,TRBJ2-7,CASSYSGTGTYEQYF,TGTGCCAGCAGTTACAGTGGGACAGGGACCTACGAGCAGTACTTC
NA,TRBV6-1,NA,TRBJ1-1,CASSERASSFENTEAFF,TGTGCCAGCAGTGAAAGGGCCAGCAGTTTCGAGAACACTGAAGCTTTCTTT
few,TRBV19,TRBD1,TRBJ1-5,CASRPTGAGNQPQHF,TGTGCCAGTAGGCCGACAGGGGCCGGCAATCAGCCCCAGCATTTT
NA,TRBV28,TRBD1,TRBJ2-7,CASSIGTGVRSYEQYF,TGTGCCAGCAGTATTGGAACAGGGGTACGATCCTACGAGCAGTACTTC
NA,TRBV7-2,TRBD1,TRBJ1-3,CASSPTTLGQGSGNTIYF,TGTGCCAGCAGCCCCACCACTTTGGGACAGGGGTCCGGAAACACCATATATTTT
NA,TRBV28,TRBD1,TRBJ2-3,CASSVRTGGTDTQYF,TGTGCCAGCAGCGTACGGACAGGGGGCACAGATACGCAGTATTTT
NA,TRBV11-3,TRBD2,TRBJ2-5,CASSFGGGKETQYF,TGTGCCAGCAGCTTCGGGGGGGGCAAAGAGACCCAGTACTTC
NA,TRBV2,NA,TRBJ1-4,CANKLGEANEKLFF,TGTGCCAATAAACTAGGGGAGGCTAATGAAAAACTGTTTTTT
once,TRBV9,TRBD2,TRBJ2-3,CASSVSGGVWIDTQYF,TGTGCCAGCAGCGTCAGCGGGGGCGTTTGGATTGATACGCAGTATTTT
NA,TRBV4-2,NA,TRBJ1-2,CASSQALDPAFGNTF,TGTGCCAGCAGCCAAGCCCTGGACCCCGCTTTCGGGAACACCTTC
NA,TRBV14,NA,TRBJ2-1,CASSRGGGYSNEQFF,TGTGCCAGCAGTCGAGGGGGAGGCTACAGCAATGAGCAGTTCTTC
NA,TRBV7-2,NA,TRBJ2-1,CASSLQSGGLYNEQFF,TGTGCCAGCAGCTTGCAGAGTGGCGGCCTTTACAATGAGCAGTTCTTC
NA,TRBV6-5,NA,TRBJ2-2,CASTGHLNTGELFF,TGTGCCAGCACGGGACATCTCAACACCGGGGAGCTGTTTTTT
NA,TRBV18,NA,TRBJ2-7,CASSPRGIGYEQYF,TGTGCCAGCTCACCACGAGGGATCGGGTACGAGCAGTACTTC
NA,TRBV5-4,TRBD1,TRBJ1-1,CASSRQGPMNTEAFF,TGTGCCAGCAGCCGACAGGGGCCAATGAACACTGAAGCTTTCTTT
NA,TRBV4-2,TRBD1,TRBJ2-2,CASSQDRGRPTNTGELFF,TGTGCCAGCAGCCAAGATAGGGGGCGACCAACGAACACCGGGGAGCTGTTTTTT
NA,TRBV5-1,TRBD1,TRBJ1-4,CASSLEGRQGGEKLFF,TGCGCCAGCAGCTTGGAGGGAAGACAGGGTGGGGAAAAACTGTTTTTT
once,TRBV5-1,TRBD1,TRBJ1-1,CASSPRTGNTEAFF,TGCGCCAGCAGCCCCAGGACAGGGAACACTGAAGCTTTCTTT
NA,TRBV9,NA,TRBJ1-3,CASSVERTTGNTIYF,TGTGCCAGCAGCGTAGAACGAACGACTGGAAACACCATATATTTT
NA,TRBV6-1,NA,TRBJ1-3,CASSEVGAAGNTIYF,TGTGCCAGCAGTGAAGTGGGGGCTGCCGGAAACACCATATATTTT
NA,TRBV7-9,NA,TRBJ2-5,CASSRGAGSETQYF,TGTGCCAGCAGCCGCGGTGCAGGTTCGGAGACCCAGTACTTC
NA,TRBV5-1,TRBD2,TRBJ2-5,CASSWLAGGETQYF,TGCGCCAGCAGCTGGCTAGCGGGAGGGGAGACCCAGTACTTC
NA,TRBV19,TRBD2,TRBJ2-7,CASRSGGVGTYEQYF,TGTGCCAGTAGATCGGGGGGAGTGGGAACCTACGAGCAGTACTTC
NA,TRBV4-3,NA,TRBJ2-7,CASSQENRFSYEQYF,TGCGCCAGCAGCCAAGAGAACAGGTTTTCTTACGAGCAGTACTTC
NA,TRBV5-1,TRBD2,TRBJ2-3,CASSRGTSGRGTDTQYF,TGCGCCAGCAGCAGAGGGACTAGCGGGAGGGGGACAGATACGCAGTATTTT
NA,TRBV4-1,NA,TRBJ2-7,CASSQATSGGPYEQYF,TGCGCCAGCAGCCAAGCGACCTCCGGGGGTCCCTACGAGCAGTACTTC
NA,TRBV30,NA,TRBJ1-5,CAWSLGEWQPQHF,TGTGCCTGGAGTTTAGGGGAGTGGCAGCCCCAGCATTTT
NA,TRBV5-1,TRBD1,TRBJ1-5,CASSLEGTGGGQPQHF,TGCGCCAGCAGCTTGGAAGGGACAGGGGGCGGTCAGCCCCAGCATTTT
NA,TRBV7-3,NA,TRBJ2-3,CASSLYGGVGTDTQYF,TGTGCCAGCAGCTTATACGGGGGAGTGGGCACAGATACGCAGTATTTT
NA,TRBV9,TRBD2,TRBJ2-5,CASSSRTSGRGETQYF,TGTGCCAGCAGCTCCAGGACTAGCGGGAGAGGGGAGACCCAGTACTTC
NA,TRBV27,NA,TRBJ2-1,CASSLSPLFDEQFF,TGTGCCAGCAGTTTATCGCCCCTCTTCGATGAGCAGTTCTTC
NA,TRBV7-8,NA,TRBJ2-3,CASSLVFGREGYF,TGTGCCAGCAGCTTAGTATTTGGCAGGGAAGGGTATTTT